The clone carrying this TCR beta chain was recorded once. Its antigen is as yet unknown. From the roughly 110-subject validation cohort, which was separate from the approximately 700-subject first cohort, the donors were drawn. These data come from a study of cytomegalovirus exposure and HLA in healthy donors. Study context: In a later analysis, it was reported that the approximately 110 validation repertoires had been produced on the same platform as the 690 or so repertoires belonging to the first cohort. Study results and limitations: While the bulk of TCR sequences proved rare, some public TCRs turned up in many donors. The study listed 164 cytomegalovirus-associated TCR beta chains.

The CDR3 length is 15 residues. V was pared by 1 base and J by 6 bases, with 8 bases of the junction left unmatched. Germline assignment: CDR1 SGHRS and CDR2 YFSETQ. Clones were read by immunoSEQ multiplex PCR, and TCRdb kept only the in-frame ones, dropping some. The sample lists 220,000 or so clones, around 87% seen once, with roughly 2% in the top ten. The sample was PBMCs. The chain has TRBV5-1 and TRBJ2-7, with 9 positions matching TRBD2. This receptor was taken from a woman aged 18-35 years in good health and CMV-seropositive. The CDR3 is CASSLMLAGAREQYF. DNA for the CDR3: TGCGCCAGCAGCTTGATGTTAGCGGGAGCTCGCGAGCAGTACTTC.